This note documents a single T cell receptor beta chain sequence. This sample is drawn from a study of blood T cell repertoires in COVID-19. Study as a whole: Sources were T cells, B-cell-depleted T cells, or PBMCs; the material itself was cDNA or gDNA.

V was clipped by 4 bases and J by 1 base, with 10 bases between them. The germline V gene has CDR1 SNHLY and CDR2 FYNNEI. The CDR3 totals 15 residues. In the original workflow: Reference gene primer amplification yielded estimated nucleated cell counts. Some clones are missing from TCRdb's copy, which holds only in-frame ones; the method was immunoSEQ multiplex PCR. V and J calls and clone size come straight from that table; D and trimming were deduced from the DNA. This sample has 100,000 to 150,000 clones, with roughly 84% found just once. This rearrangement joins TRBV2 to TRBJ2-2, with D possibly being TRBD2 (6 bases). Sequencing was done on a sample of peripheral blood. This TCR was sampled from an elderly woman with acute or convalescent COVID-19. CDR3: CASSGGEVNTGELFF. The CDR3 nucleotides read TGTGCCAGCAGTGGTGGGGAGGTGAACACCGGGGAGCTGTTTTTT.